Listed below are T cell receptor beta chains from one sample, sequenced in a study of CD8+ T cells in alopecia areata. Generated by immunoSEQ multiplex PCR, the TCRdb table keeps only in-frame clones and is missing some. The sample has 75,000 to 85,000 clones; 60% to 70% are singletons. Sequencing was performed on CD8+ T cells sorted from blood, taken at week 24, from a patient treated with tofacitinib. The receptors shown here come from a human donor with alopecia areata. The CDR3 runs from the conserved cysteine through the conserved F or W. Size values are once, few and many counts, or a class for expanded clones, and some rows have none.

cdr3_aa	clone_size	v_call	j_call
CASRRQGWSTEAFF	.	TRBV6-4	TRBJ1-1
CSVADGSYEQYF	.	TRBV29-1	TRBJ2-7
CASSQDPGEGNIQYF	once	TRBV4-1	TRBJ2-4
CASTGPGQDYEQYF	.	TRBV27	TRBJ2-7
CAWSPRTGPGYGYTF	.	TRBV30	TRBJ1-2
CSVEDVDRAQGVETQYF	.	TRBV29-1	TRBJ2-5
CATSRATVLEAGVDSIYNEQFF	.	TRBV15	TRBJ2-1
CASSWTGTGIMNTEAFF	.	TRBV5-1	TRBJ1-1
CASSSHLGVEAFF	.	TRBV13	TRBJ1-1
CAIGLGLAGPHSTNEQFF	.	TRBV10-3	TRBJ2-1
CASSTHRDGQPQHF	once	TRBV7-2	TRBJ1-5
CASSLNSGGGHEKLFF	.	TRBV27	TRBJ1-4
CASSQGIGGAAAGYTF	.	TRBV4-1	TRBJ1-2
CATTPPGPEAEAFF	once	TRBV6-5	TRBJ1-1
CASSTMRGTGELFF	.	TRBV7-9	TRBJ2-2
CASQTDPYYGYTF	few	TRBV28	TRBJ1-2
CASSVRKTGSYEQYF	.	TRBV9	TRBJ2-7
CASSLISGGRRAGELFF	.	TRBV27	TRBJ2-2
CASSLGPHEQFF	.	TRBV27	TRBJ2-1
CSVEDPRDAKNIQYF	many	TRBV29-1	TRBJ2-4
CASSSGTGPSYEQYF	.	TRBV4-3	TRBJ2-7
CASSKTAGGRTDTQYF	.	TRBV2	TRBJ2-3
CASSIFSGSNQPQHF	.	TRBV19	TRBJ1-5
CASTLSAPGNTGELFF	.	TRBV27	TRBJ2-2
CASGPAQETQYF	.	TRBV6-5	TRBJ2-5
CASSSPSGQETQYF	.	TRBV5-1	TRBJ2-5
CASSLEGATYEQYF	.	TRBV5-1	TRBJ2-7
CASSPNQVFSTDTQYF	.	TRBV27	TRBJ2-3
CSARTPAGGTEAFF	once	TRBV29-1	TRBJ1-1
CASSQLGSPQYF	.	TRBV4-1	TRBJ2-7
CASSQDKGVNYGYTF	few	TRBV4-3	TRBJ1-2
CASSLAGSSYEQYF	.	TRBV27	TRBJ2-7
CASSFRDRGGDEQYF	.	TRBV4-1	TRBJ2-7
CASSGSGVFINEQFF	.	TRBV7-9	TRBJ2-1
CASSPSLSGSSYEQYF	few	TRBV9	TRBJ2-7
CASGLTGSTEAFF	.	TRBV19	TRBJ1-1
CASSVEQGTEAFF	.	TRBV9	TRBJ1-1
CASSQDRVDTEAFF	.	TRBV7-2	TRBJ1-1
CASSLGPMGASAYYGYTF	.	TRBV13	TRBJ1-2